Presented here are 4 T cell receptor beta chains from one specimen sequenced in a study of shared clonotypes between healthy human individuals. Naive CD8 populations comprised CD45RO-negative cells positively selected for CCR7, excluding terminally differentiated effector memory CD45RA+ cells. TCRdb's copy holds only in-frame clones and misses some; the assay was immunoSEQ multiplex PCR. The sample yields about 2 million clones, roughly 95% seen once. The sequenced material came from naive CD8+ T cells sorted from blood. The source of these receptors is a man aged 18 to 35 in good health.

This clone was observed a handful of times. The V and J genes are TRBV12-5 and TRBJ1-5, with 8 nucleotides matching TRBD1. Germline CDR1 is LGHNT and CDR2 is FRNRAP. The CDR3 is made up of 16 amino acids. Trimming cost V 0 bases and J 3 bases; bases outside gene matches: 4. CDR3 nucleotide sequence: TGTGCTAGTGGTTTGGTAGGGACAGGCACCAATCAGCCCCAGCATTTT. This encodes CASGLVGTGTNQPQHF. The full variable domain, its missing parts supplied by reference TRBV12-5 and TRBJ1-5, is DARVTQTPRHKVTEMGQEVTMRCQPILGHNTVFWYRQTMMQGLELLAYFRNRAPLDDSGMPKDRFSAEMPDATLATLKIQPSEPRDSAVYFCASGLVGTGTNQPQHFGDGTRLSIL.

The V gene is TRBV5-5, the J gene TRBJ2-3; D is unresolved. V lost 4 bases and J lost 6, with 9 bases in between. This CDR3 has 12 amino acids. Germline V gives CDR1 SGHKS, CDR2 YYEKEE (reference sequence). The CDR3 spells CASSHRWDTQYF. The CDR3 region has the DNA TGTGCCAGCAGCCACCGGTGGGATACGCAGTATTTT.

The rearrangement joins TRBV27 to TRBJ2-3; tentatively, D is TRBD2 (5 bases). The CDR3 runs to 15 residues. V was pared by 3 bases and J by 0 bases, with 10 bases between. CDR1 is MNHEY and CDR2 is SMNVEV in the germline V gene (reference sequence). CDR3 DNA: TGTGCCAGCAGTTTCGGGGTCTCTAGCACAGATACGCAGTATTTT. This sequence encodes CASSFGVSSTDTQYF.

In regard to this clone: Because the CDR3 is missing its conserved closing phenylalanine or tryptophan, this is likely a read error. No DNA is shown, since the ends of the CDR3 on it are uncertain; the CDR3 is the one TCRdb lists. The CDR3: CASSRDVEGPVFRL. The chain recombines TRBV7-6 with TRBJ1-2. Germline CDR1 and CDR2: SGHVS and FNYEAQ. Including both end residues, the CDR3 is 14 amino acids long.